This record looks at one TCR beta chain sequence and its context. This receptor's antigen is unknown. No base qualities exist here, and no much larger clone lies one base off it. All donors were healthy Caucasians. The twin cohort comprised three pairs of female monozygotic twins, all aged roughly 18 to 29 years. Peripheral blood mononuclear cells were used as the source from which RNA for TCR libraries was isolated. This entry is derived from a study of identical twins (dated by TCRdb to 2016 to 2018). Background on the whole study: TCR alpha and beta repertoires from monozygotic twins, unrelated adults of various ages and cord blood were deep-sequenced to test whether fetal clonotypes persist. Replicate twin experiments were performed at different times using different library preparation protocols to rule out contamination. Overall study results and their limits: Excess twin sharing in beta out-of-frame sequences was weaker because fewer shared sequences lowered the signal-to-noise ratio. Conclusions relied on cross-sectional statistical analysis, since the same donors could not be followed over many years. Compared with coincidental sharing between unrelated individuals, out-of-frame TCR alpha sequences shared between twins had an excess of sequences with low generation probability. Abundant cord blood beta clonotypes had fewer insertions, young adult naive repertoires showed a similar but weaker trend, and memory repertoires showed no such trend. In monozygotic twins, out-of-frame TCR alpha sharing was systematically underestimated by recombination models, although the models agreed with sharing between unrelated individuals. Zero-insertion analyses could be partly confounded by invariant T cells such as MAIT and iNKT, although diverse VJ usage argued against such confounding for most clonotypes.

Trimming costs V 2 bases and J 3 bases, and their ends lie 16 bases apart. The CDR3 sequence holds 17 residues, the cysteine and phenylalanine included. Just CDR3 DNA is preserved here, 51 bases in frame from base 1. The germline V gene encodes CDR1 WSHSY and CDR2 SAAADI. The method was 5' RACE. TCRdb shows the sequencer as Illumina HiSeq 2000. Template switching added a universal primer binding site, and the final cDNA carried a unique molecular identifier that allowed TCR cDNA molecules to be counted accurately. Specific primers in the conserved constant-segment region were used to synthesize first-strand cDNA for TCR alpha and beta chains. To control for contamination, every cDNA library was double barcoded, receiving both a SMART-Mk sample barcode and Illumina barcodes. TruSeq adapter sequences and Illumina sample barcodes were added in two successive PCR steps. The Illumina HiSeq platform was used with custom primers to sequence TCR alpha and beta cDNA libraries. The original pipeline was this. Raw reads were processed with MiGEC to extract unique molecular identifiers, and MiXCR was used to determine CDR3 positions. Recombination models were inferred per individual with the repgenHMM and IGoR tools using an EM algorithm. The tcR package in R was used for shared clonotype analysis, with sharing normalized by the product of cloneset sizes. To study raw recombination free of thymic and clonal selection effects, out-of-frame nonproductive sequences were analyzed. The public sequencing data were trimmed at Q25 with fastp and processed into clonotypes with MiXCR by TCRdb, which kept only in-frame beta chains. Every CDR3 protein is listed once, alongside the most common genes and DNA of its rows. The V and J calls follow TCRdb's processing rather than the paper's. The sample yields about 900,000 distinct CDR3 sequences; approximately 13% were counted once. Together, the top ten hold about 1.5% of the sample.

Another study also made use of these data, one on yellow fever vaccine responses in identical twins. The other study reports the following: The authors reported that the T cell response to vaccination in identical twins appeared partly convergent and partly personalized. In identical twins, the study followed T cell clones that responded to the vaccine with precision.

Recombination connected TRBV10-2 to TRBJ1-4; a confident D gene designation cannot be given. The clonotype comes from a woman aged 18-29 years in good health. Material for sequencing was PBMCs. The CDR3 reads CASSERSLGWSNEKLFF. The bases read TGCGCCAGCAGTGAGCGAAGCCTGGGGTGGTCTAATGAAAAACTGTTTTTT.